This T cell receptor (beta chain) was sequenced during a study of CXCR4 blockade with PD-1 therapy in pancreatic cancer (dated by TCRdb to between 2018 and 2021). Background on the whole study: Multiplex immunohistochemistry and TCRbeta immunosequencing of resected pancreatic ductal adenocarcinoma were combined in the study with ex vivo slice culture in which PD-1 and CXCR4 blockade were tested. To assess intratumoral heterogeneity, two geographically distinct regions from each of roughly six tumors were TCR-sequenced. What the study reported, not specific to this receptor: Only TCRbeta chains were sequenced, so true antigen-specificity overlap of convergent dominant clones remained unconfirmed pending paired alpha-beta single-cell sequencing. Amino acid clone frequency correlated strongly with the number of distinct nucleotide rearrangements encoding it, suggesting convergent selection by common tumor antigens. Tumors showed clonal expansion, with mean productive clonality roughly 0.13 versus 0.045 in healthy blood, but clonality did not correlate with survival.

There are a few counts of this clone. The clone's antigen remains unknown. No quality values exist for individual bases; no much larger clone is one base distant. None of the patients whose archived tumor blocks were used had received neoadjuvant therapy prior to resection. In the preserved-tissue arm of the study, about 28 surgical resection samples from approximately 25 previously untreated pancreatic ductal adenocarcinoma patients were used. DNA for the resection arm was extracted from ten 5-micron curls of FFPE tumor cut next to the multiplex immunohistochemistry slide. Cut back by 4 bases and 3 bases, the V and J ends lie 28 bases apart. The CDR3 sequence holds 19 residues, the cysteine and phenylalanine included. The entry retains the CDR3 DNA only, 57 bases that are in frame from base 1. For CDR1 and CDR2, the germline V gene (reference sequence) lists LNHDA and SQIVND. Using the immunoSEQ Assay at Adaptive Biotechnologies, the researchers immunosequenced TCRbeta CDR3 regions from the extracted DNA. Under the source paper's analysis protocol: To measure the absolute abundance of each unique TCRbeta CDR3, the sequences were collapsed and filtered. Clonality, calculated using only productive in-frame rearrangements, was defined as 1 minus Pielou's evenness. Regional overlap tracked the top 100 nucleotide rearrangements across paired samples, with Morisita index comparing paired versus unrelated samples. The immunoSEQ Rearrangement Details tool was used to assess convergence of nucleotide rearrangements onto identical amino acid sequences. TCRdb's version of the immuneACCESS table is confined to in-frame rearrangements and falls short of the full clone set. An unresolved V gene accounts for under half of the shortfall where checked; the remainder is of unknown origin. That table is the source of V, J and clone size, and D and trimming were worked out from the DNA. This sample gives several thousand clones in total; less than 40% of them show up just once. Together, the top ten hold 25% to 30% of the sample.

The chain is made from TRBV19 and TRBJ2-7, with TRBD1 tentatively as D gene (6 bases match). This sequence originates from a human donor with pancreatic ductal adenocarcinoma. The sequencing input was tumor tissue. The CDR3 has the sequence CASSKRSIRDTQFNYEQYF. The DNA sequence is TGTGCCAGTAGTAAACGATCAATCCGGGACACCCAATTCAACTACGAGCAGTACTTC.